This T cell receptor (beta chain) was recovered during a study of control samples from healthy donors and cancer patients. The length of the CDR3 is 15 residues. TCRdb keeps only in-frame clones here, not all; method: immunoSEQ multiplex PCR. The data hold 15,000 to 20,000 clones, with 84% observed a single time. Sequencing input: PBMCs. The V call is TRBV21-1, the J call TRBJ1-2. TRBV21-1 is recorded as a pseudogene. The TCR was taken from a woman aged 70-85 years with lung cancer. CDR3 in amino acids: CASSKGLLGNYGYTF. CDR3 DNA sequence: TGTGCCAGCAGCAAAGGACTCCTAGGGAACTATGGCTACACCTTC.